This T cell receptor beta chain came from a study of vaccination and CD4 T cells after COVID-19. Study in general: From HCoV-229E, HCoV-OC43, HCoV-NL63 and SARS-CoV-2, overlapping spike peptides were used to stimulate the cells. Overall study findings and caveats: Spike mono-reactive clones accounted for 304 of the 307 vaccine-specific clones found in convalescent patients.

The CDR3 length is 13 residues. The germline gives CDR1 LGHDT, CDR2 YNNKEL (reference sequence). Trimming removed 1 base from V and 7 bases from J, with 8 bases in between. Treatment denoted: approximately nine-day PBMC culture with coronavirus spike peptide pools or control peptides (ViraFEST assay). Each of days 3 and 7 saw half the medium replaced by fresh IL-2 medium. Remarks on this clonotype: Its matching antigen is unknown.

The study sequenced cultured CD4+ T cell DNA using the Oncomine TCR Beta short-read assay. From the PCR reads, TCRdb called clonotypes with MiXCR, one entry per CDR3 protein. The sample lists 16,000 or so distinct CDR3 sequences, 75% occurring once. This sample comprised CD4+ T cells from blood, cultured in vitro, obtained after SARS-CoV-2 vaccination. This clonotype was obtained from a human donor who received a COVID-19 vaccine. The chain has TRBV3-1 and TRBJ2-1; D may match TRBD1 or TRBD2 (5 bases each). CDR3: CASSQVRENEQFF. CDR3 sequence (DNA): TGTGCCAGCAGCCAAGTCAGGGAGAATGAGCAGTTCTTC.